This TCR beta chain was profiled in a study of response to subunit inactivated influenza vaccine. Trimming cost V 4 bases and J 0 bases; bases outside gene matches: 9. The germline V gene encodes CDR1 MDHEN and CDR2 SYDVKM. This CDR3 has 17 amino acids. TCRdb reprocessed the RT-PCR reads via MiXCR and lists one record per CDR3 protein. Of about 540,000 distinct CDR3 sequences listed, roughly 23% are singletons. The data were also submitted as part of a second study, on T cells expressing NK-cell markers. That investigation notes: UMI-tagged 5'RACE template switching yielded the TCR beta cDNA.

The source material was CD4+ T cells sorted from PBMCs, sampled 11 to 12 days after vaccination. The sequence was collected from a man between 45 and 60 years old who received an inactivated influenza vaccine. The V and J genes are TRBV28 and TRBJ2-3, with 8 bases matching TRBD2. Here the CDR3 reads CASSSAGGGGSTDTQYF. In nucleotides, the CDR3 is TGTGCCAGCAGTTCCGCGGGGGGAGGGGGAAGCACAGATACGCAGTATTTT.